This TCR beta chain is drawn from a study of blood T cell repertoires in COVID-19. The table came from immunoSEQ multiplex PCR; TCRdb's copy has only in-frame clones and leaves some out. This table holds under 25,000 clones, roughly nine tenths found once. The CDR3 runs 22 residues. Trimming at V came to 5 bases and at J to 6 bases, leaving 25 bases not matched to a gene. Germline assignment: CDR1 MNHNY and CDR2 SVGAGI (reference sequence). The TCR comes from a human donor with active COVID-19. The donor label of this sample is uncertain. What was sequenced was peripheral blood. This rearrangement joins TRBV6-6 to TRBJ2-7, with 16 bases lining up with TRBD2. CDR3 bases: TGTGCCAGCAGTCACCCGCGTGACAGGGGACTAGCGGGAGGGCTTGGTTCACGCGAGCAGTACTTC. Residues: CASSHPRDRGLAGGLGSREQYF.